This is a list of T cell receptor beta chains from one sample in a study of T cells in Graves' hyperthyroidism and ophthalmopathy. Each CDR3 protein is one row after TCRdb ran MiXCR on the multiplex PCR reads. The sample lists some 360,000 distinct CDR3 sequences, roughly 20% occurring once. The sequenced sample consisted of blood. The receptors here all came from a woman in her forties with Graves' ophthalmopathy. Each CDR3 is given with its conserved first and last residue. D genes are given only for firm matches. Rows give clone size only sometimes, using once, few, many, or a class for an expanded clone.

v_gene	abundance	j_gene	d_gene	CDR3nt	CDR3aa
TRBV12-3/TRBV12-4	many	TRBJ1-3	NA	TGTGCCAGCAGTTTCAAGGGAGCTGGAAACACCATATATTTT	CASSFKGAGNTIYF
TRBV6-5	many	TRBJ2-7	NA	TGTGCCAGCCGCAAACCAATAGGCAGCCCCTACGAGCAGTACTTC	CASRKPIGSPYEQYF
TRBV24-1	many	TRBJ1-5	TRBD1	TGTGCCACCAGTAGACAGGGCTCTCAGCCCCAGCATTTT	CATSRQGSQPQHF
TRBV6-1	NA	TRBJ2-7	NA	TGTGCCGGACGTGGCGGAATTTTGGACTACGAGCAGTACTTC	CAGRGGILDYEQYF
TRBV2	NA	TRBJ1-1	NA	TGTGCCAGCAGCTGGGGCACCTTAATCGCTGAAGCTTTCTTT	CASSWGTLIAEAFF
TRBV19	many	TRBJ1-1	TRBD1	TGTGCCAGTAGTAACCGACAGGGAGGCACTGAAGCTTTCTTT	CASSNRQGGTEAFF
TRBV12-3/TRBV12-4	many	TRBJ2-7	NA	TGTGCCAGCAGCTCTACTTTAGGGACTTACTACGAGCAGTACTTC	CASSSTLGTYYEQYF
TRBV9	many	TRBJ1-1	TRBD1	TGTGCCAGCAGCGGAACAGGGGTTGGCACTGAAGCTTTCTTT	CASSGTGVGTEAFF
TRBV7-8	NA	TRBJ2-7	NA	TGTGCCAGCAGCTTAGTTGGTCAGTCACCTCCTAGGGGCTACGAGCAGTACTTC	CASSLVGQSPPRGYEQYF
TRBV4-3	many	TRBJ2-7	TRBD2	TGCGCCAGCAGCCAAGGGAGGCGGCTAGCGGGCGAGCAGTACTTC	CASSQGRRLAGEQYF
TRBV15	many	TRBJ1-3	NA	TGTGCCACCAGCAGAGACAGGAGAAACACCATATATTTT	CATSRDRRNTIYF
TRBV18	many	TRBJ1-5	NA	TGTGCCAGCTCACCATTTAATGATCAGCCCCAGCATTTT	CASSPFNDQPQHF
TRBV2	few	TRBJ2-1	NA	TGTGCCAGCACCGGGGTTGGACAGAATGAGCAGTTCTTC	CASTGVGQNEQFF
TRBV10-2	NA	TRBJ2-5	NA	TGCGCCAGCAGTGAGTCCCCCGGGGACCAAGAGACCCAGTACTTC	CASSESPGDQETQYF
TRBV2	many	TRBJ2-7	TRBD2	TGTGCCAGCAGCGACCCTGGCGGGAGCTCCTACGAGCAGTACTTC	CASSDPGGSSYEQYF
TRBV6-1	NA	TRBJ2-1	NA	TGTGCCAGCAGGCTATCGGGGCTGTACAATGAGCAGTTCTTC	CASRLSGLYNEQFF
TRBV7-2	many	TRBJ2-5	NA	TGTGCCAGTATGGGCAGGAACTACCAAGAGACCCAGTACTTC	CASMGRNYQETQYF
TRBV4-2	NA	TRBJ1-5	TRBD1	TGTGCCAGCAGCCCCCGGAGGGACAGAAGCAATCAGCCCCAGCATTTT	CASSPRRDRSNQPQHF
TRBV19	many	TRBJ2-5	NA	TGTGCCAGTAGTGTATTACCGGGGCGGGAGACCCAGTACTTC	CASSVLPGRETQYF
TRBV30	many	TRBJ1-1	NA	TGTGCCTGGAGTGTACGGATGAACACTGAAGCTTTCTTT	CAWSVRMNTEAFF
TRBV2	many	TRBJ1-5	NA	TGTGCCAGCCGGGGGAACTTCGGTCAGCCCCAGCATTTT	CASRGNFGQPQHF
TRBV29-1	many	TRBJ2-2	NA	TGCAGCGTTGAAGGCAGGGGGGAGCTGTTTTTT	CSVEGRGELFF
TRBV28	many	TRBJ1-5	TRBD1	TGTGCCAGCAGTTCGGGACAGGGGGGCAATCAGCCCCAGCATTTT	CASSSGQGGNQPQHF
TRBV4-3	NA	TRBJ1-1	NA	TGCGCCAGCAGCCAAGCGGGGCGGGTTGGAAGTGTTGAAGCTTTCTTT	CASSQAGRVGSVEAFF
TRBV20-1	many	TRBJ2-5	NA	TGCAGTGCTAGTCTCTATAACAGGGTGGAGACCCAGTACTTC	CSASLYNRVETQYF
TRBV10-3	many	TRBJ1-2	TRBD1	TGTGCCATCACCCTGACCGACAGGGGCTACTATGGCTACACCTTC	CAITLTDRGYYGYTF
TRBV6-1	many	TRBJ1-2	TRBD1	TGTGCCAGCAGTAGACAGGGGTATGGCTACACCTTC	CASSRQGYGYTF
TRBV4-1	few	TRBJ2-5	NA	TGCGCCAGTAGTAAGGTAGCAGGGGTAGAGACCCAGTACTTC	CASSKVAGVETQYF
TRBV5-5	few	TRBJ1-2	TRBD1	TGTGCCAGCAGCCTATCCGGGACAGGTTCATATGGCTACACCTTC	CASSLSGTGSYGYTF
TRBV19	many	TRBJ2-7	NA	TGTGCCAGTAGTCCGGGCCCCACCTCCTACGAGCAGTACTTC	CASSPGPTSYEQYF
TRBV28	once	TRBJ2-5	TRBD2	TGTACCAGCAGTTTCGTGCAGGGAGGGATAGAGACCCAGTACTTC	CTSSFVQGGIETQYF
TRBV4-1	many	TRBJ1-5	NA	TGCGCCAGCAGCCAAGGTCAGACAGGTCCGTTTCCGCCCCAGCATTTT	CASSQGQTGPFPPQHF
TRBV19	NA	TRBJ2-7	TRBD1	TGTGCCAGTAGCCCGGGACAGTATCCCTACGAGCAGTACTTC	CASSPGQYPYEQYF
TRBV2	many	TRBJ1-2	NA	TGTGCCAGCAGTGGTTCCAGAGGCTACACCTTC	CASSGSRGYTF
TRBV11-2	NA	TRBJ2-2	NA	TGTGCCAGCAGCTCTTCCCCTTGGGGGCACACCGGGGAGCTGTTTTTT	CASSSSPWGHTGELFF
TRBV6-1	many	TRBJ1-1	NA	TGTGCCAGCAGTCAAACTGTGATGAACACTGAAGCTTTCTTT	CASSQTVMNTEAFF
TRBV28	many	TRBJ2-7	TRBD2	TGTGCCAGCAGCCTCGGGACTAGCGGGAGCTACGAGCAGTACTTC	CASSLGTSGSYEQYF
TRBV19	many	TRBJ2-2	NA	TGTGCCGGGCTCTTCGCCGGGGAGCTGTTTTTT	CAGLFAGELFF
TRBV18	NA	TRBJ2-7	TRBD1	TGTGCCAGCTCACCTACCGGGACAGGGCACTACGAGCAGTACTTC	CASSPTGTGHYEQYF
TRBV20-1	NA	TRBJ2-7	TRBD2	TGCAGTGTAATAGCGGGAGGGCCCTACGAGCAGTACTTC	CSVIAGGPYEQYF
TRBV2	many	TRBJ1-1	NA	TGTGCCAGCAGGGTCAGGGTTACCACTGAAGCTTTCTTT	CASRVRVTTEAFF